This T cell receptor (beta chain) was profiled in a study of human versus mouse CDR3 diversity and MHC coevolution. This clone has a single count. The protocol was immunoSEQ multiplex PCR, while the TCRdb copy is restricted to in-frame clones and leaves out a portion. The repertoire has roughly 86,000 clones, 80% to 95% of them found once; the top ten carry 1.3% to 1.5%. CDR3 length equals 14 residues. The V segment lost 3 bases and the J segment 7 bases; nucleotides outside the gene matches: 4. CDR1 and CDR2 from the germline V gene are SGHRS and YFSETQ. This sequence joins TRBV5-1 and TRBJ2-1, with 10 bases that match TRBD1. Sequencing was done on a sample of naive CD4+ T cells from blood. Subset specified: CD45RO-negative CD62L-positive naive CD4 T cells. The TCR was taken from a person aged 30 to 70 in good health. The CDR3 DNA reads as TGCGCCAGCAGCTGGGGGGGACAGGGGAATGAGCAGTTCTTC. Its protein product is CASSWGGQGNEQFF.